These T cell receptor beta chains were read from a single sample in a study of PD-L1 blockade in urothelial cancer. Using immunoSEQ multiplex PCR, the repertoire was profiled, and TCRdb retains in-frame clones only, with some absent. Of 55,000 to 80,000 clones detected, around 87% appear once; the ten largest clones hold about 15%. The specimen was PBMCs, collected around atezolizumab (anti-PD-L1) treatment. The receptors were sampled from a man aged 60 to 69 with urothelial cancer. Both conserved end residues are part of each CDR3. Each record gives: CDR3 DNA, CDR3 protein, clone size, J gene, V gene, D gene. A D gene is named only where the DNA matches it firmly. Not all rows give a size; the values are once, few, many and, for expanded clones, a class.

CDR3 DNA: TGTGCCAGTAGTGGGGCCGACAGGGGGCCCCAGCATTTT
CDR3 protein: CASSGADRGPQHF
clone size: -
J gene: TRBJ1-5
V gene: TRBV19
D gene: TRBD1

CDR3 DNA: TGTGCCAGCAGCCAAAGATCATGGACTAGCCAAGGACTCAATGAGCAGTTCTTC
CDR3 protein: CASSQRSWTSQGLNEQFF
clone size: few
J gene: TRBJ2-1
V gene: TRBV7-2
D gene: TRBD2

CDR3 DNA: TGTGCCAGCAGCACTAGACAGGGAGATAGTGAGCAGTTCTTC
CDR3 protein: CASSTRQGDSEQFF
clone size: -
J gene: TRBJ2-1
V gene: TRBV7-6
D gene: TRBD1

CDR3 DNA: TGTGCAAGTCGCCAAGGGCTAGCGGGGGGGCCCGGTGCAGATACGCAGTATTTT
CDR3 protein: CASRQGLAGGPGADTQYF
clone size: -
J gene: TRBJ2-3
V gene: TRBV12-2
D gene: -

CDR3 DNA: TGTGCCAGCAGTTCCAACAGGCGAGAGAATGAAAAACTGTTTTTT
CDR3 protein: CASSSNRRENEKLFF
clone size: -
J gene: TRBJ1-4
V gene: TRBV6-6
D gene: -

CDR3 DNA: TGTGCCAGCACAAGCGGGGGGAGCCCCTACGAGCAGTACTTC
CDR3 protein: CASTSGGSPYEQYF
clone size: -
J gene: TRBJ2-7
V gene: TRBV6-4
D gene: TRBD2

CDR3 DNA: TGCAGCGTCGGGACAGACGAGACCCAGTACTTC
CDR3 protein: CSVGTDETQYF
clone size: -
J gene: TRBJ2-5
V gene: TRBV29-1
D gene: TRBD1

CDR3 DNA: TGTGCCAGCAGTGAAGGGACAGGGGGCGGTTATGGCTACACCTTC
CDR3 protein: CASSEGTGGGYGYTF
clone size: -
J gene: TRBJ1-2
V gene: TRBV6-1
D gene: TRBD1

CDR3 DNA: TGTGCCAGCTCACCAAGGACAGGGGATACCGGGGAGCTGTTTTTT
CDR3 protein: CASSPRTGDTGELFF
clone size: -
J gene: TRBJ2-2
V gene: TRBV18
D gene: TRBD1

CDR3 DNA: TGTGCCAGCAGGGGCTCGACTAGCGGGACCTACGAGCAGTACTTC
CDR3 protein: CASRGSTSGTYEQYF
clone size: -
J gene: TRBJ2-7
V gene: TRBV6-1
D gene: TRBD2

CDR3 DNA: TGTGCCACCAGCAGCGAGGGGGCCTATCAGCCCCAGCATTTT
CDR3 protein: CATSSEGAYQPQHF
clone size: -
J gene: TRBJ1-5
V gene: TRBV15
D gene: TRBD1

CDR3 DNA: TGTGTCAGCAGTTACCGACAGTTCTCTGGAAACACCATATATTTT
CDR3 protein: CVSSYRQFSGNTIYF
clone size: -
J gene: TRBJ1-3
V gene: TRBV6-5
D gene: -

CDR3 DNA: TGTGCCAGCAGCTTCTACAGGGCTTCGGGGGAGACCCAGTACTTC
CDR3 protein: CASSFYRASGETQYF
clone size: -
J gene: TRBJ2-5
V gene: TRBV7-9
D gene: -

CDR3 DNA: TGTGCCAGCAGCTCGGACAGAGCTAACTATGGCTACACCTTC
CDR3 protein: CASSSDRANYGYTF
clone size: -
J gene: TRBJ1-2
V gene: TRBV14
D gene: -

CDR3 DNA: TGTGCCAGCAGCCAAGGGACTTTGGGCGGGGAGACCCAGTACTTC
CDR3 protein: CASSQGTLGGETQYF
clone size: -
J gene: TRBJ2-5
V gene: TRBV5-6
D gene: -

CDR3 DNA: TGTGCCAGCAGCCTTAGCGGGGGGGCATCCTACAATGAGCAGTTCTTC
CDR3 protein: CASSLSGGASYNEQFF
clone size: -
J gene: TRBJ2-1
V gene: TRBV7-3
D gene: TRBD2

CDR3 DNA: TGTGCCAGCAGCCAAGAAGGGACAGGGTATAGTGGCTACACCTTC
CDR3 protein: CASSQEGTGYSGYTF
clone size: -
J gene: TRBJ1-2
V gene: TRBV4-2
D gene: TRBD1

CDR3 DNA: TGTGCCAGCAGCTTACAGGGTGTGGAGACCCAGTACTTC
CDR3 protein: CASSLQGVETQYF
clone size: -
J gene: TRBJ2-5
V gene: TRBV7-9
D gene: -

CDR3 DNA: TGTGCCAGCAGCGTGGGACAGGGGTTATACACTGAAGCTTTCTTT
CDR3 protein: CASSVGQGLYTEAFF
clone size: -
J gene: TRBJ1-1
V gene: TRBV11-3
D gene: TRBD1

CDR3 DNA: TGCGCCAGCAGCCAAGAGAACAGGGGGACGGCTAACTATGGCTACACCTTC
CDR3 protein: CASSQENRGTANYGYTF
clone size: many
J gene: TRBJ1-2
V gene: TRBV4-1
D gene: TRBD1

CDR3 DNA: TGTGCCAGCAGTTATGGGGGCAGGGAAGCCAAAAACATTCAGTACTTC
CDR3 protein: CASSYGGREAKNIQYF
clone size: -
J gene: TRBJ2-4
V gene: TRBV6-6
D gene: -

CDR3 DNA: TGCGCCAGCAGCTTGGCCGGCAGGGTAGGGTACTCTGGGGCCAACGTCCTGACTTTC
CDR3 protein: CASSLAGRVGYSGANVLTF
clone size: once
J gene: TRBJ2-6
V gene: TRBV5-1
D gene: -

CDR3 DNA: TGCGCCAGCAGCGAGACCGGGACAGGGGGTTCCTACGAGCAGTACTTC
CDR3 protein: CASSETGTGGSYEQYF
clone size: -
J gene: TRBJ2-7
V gene: TRBV5-1
D gene: TRBD1

CDR3 DNA: TGTGCCTGGAATCCAGGCCTCTATGGCTACACCTTC
CDR3 protein: CAWNPGLYGYTF
clone size: -
J gene: TRBJ1-2
V gene: TRBV30
D gene: -